The subject of this entry is one T cell receptor (beta chain). Its antigen is unknown. This sample is part of a study of T cell responses to AZD1222 COVID-19 vaccine. On the study more broadly: Researchers grouped second doses given at about 4 or about 12 weeks into one pool. General study findings and limits: Spike-specific TCR breadth and depth both grew after two AZD1222 doses. Distributed over spike, vaccine-associated CD4 TCRs predominated at 160-218 and 743-854. Clonal diversity was possibly underestimated; the donors were predominantly white British and more often female.

TCRdb's copy holds only in-frame clones and misses some; the assay was immunoSEQ multiplex PCR. The sample lists about 130,000 clones; roughly 94% were seen once. The receptor comes from an adult in good health. The specimen comprised peripheral blood, sampled on day 0 of AZD1222 vaccination.

The CDR3 sequence is CASSEFGREGYEQYF. The CDR3, as DNA: TGTGCCAGCAGTGAATTCGGCAGGGAGGGATACGAGCAGTACTTC. J is TRBJ2-7 and V is TRBV2, with 7 bases aligning to TRBD2. V shed 2 bases and J 4 bases; nucleotides not matched to a gene: 8. This CDR3 is 15 amino acids long. CDR1 and CDR2 (germline): SNHLY, FYNNEI.